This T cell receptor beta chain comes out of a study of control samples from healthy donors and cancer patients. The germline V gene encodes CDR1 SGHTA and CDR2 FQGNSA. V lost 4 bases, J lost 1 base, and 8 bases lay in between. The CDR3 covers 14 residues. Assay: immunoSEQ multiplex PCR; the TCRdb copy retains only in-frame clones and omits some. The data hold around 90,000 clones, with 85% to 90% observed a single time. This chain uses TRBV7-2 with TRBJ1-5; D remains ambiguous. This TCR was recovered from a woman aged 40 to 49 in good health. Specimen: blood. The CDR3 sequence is CASSSRQSNQPQHF. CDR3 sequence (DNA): TGTGCCAGCAGCTCGCGGCAAAGCAATCAGCCCCAGCATTTT. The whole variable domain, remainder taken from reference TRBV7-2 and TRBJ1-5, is GAGVSQSPSNKVTEKGKDVELRCDPISGHTALYWYRQSLGQGLEFLIYFQGNSAPDKSGLPSDRFSAERTGGSVSTLTIQRTQQEDSAVYLCASSSRQSNQPQHFGDGTRLSIL.